The 16 T cell receptor beta chains in this list originate from one sample, sequenced in a study of blood T cell repertoires in COVID-19. Libraries were prepared by immunoSEQ multiplex PCR; TCRdb keeps only in-frame clonotypes and omits some of them. The repertoire holds approximately 500,000 clones, over 75% seen once, with about 3.2% in the top ten. Sequenced sample: peripheral blood. Receptor source: a human donor in a cohort sampled during active COVID-19.

J is TRBJ1-2 and V is TRBV29-1; no firm D call. This CDR3 contains 13 residues. V was clipped by 2 bases and J by 4 bases, with 11 bases between them. Per germline, CDR1 SQVTM and CDR2 ANQGSEA. CDR3 protein: CSVESTHIYGYTF. The CDR3 nucleotides read TGCAGCGTTGAATCAACACACATCTATGGCTACACCTTC.

The V call is TRBV9, the J call TRBJ2-1, with 9 nucleotides matching TRBD2. Germline loops: CDR1 SGDLS, CDR2 YYNGEE. This CDR3 is built from 16 residues. The ends lost 5 bases at V and 10 bases at J; junction bases unmatched: 16. The CDR3 protein is CASSRRVASGAREQFF. CDR3 DNA sequence: TGTGCCAGCAGTCGTAGAGTGGCTAGCGGGGCTAGGGAGCAGTTCTTC.

The V call is TRBV18, the J call TRBJ2-1; weak D call: TRBD2 (6 bases). The CDR3 spans 14 residues. V was clipped by 6 bases and J by 5 bases, with 14 bases between them. Germline V gives CDR1 KGHSH, CDR2 LQKENI. The CDR3 reads CASSVERADNEQFF. The CDR3 bases are TGTGCCAGCTCCGTGGAGCGGGCTGACAATGAGCAGTTCTTC.

This chain connects TRBV27 to TRBJ2-1; a weak D match, TRBD1 (5 bases). CDR1 and CDR2 from the germline V gene are MNHEY and SMNVEV (reference sequence). The V end lost 5 bases, the J end lost 6 bases, and 14 bases lay between the germline ends. This CDR3 spans 14 amino acids. CDR3 sequence (DNA): TGTGCCAGCAGTCTGGCGGACACCTTCAATGAGCAGTTCTTC. Protein: CASSLADTFNEQFF.

The chain links TRBV9 to TRBJ2-3, with TRBD2 as a possible D gene (7 bases). CDR1 is SGDLS, CDR2 YYNGEE, per germline. The CDR3 runs to 17 residues. V was trimmed by 2 bases and J by 4 bases, leaving 20 bases between them. The CDR3 here is CASSVAGGGSPPDTQYF. The CDR3 DNA reads TGTGCCAGCAGCGTCGCCGGGGGCGGGAGCCCCCCAGATACGCAGTATTTT.

The V and J genes are TRBV18 and TRBJ2-5, with 10 positions matching TRBD2. The length of the CDR3 is 15 residues. Germline V CDR1 and CDR2: KGHSH, LQKENI. Losses at the gene ends were 3 bases for V and 4 bases for J; bases not matched to a gene: 5. The CDR3 bases are TGTGCCAGCTCACCCCAGGGACTAGCGTTAGAGACCCAGTACTTC. Translating it yields CASSPQGLALETQYF. Together with reference TRBV18 and TRBJ2-5, the CDR3 gives the full variable domain: NAGVMQNPRHLVRRRGQEARLRCSPMKGHSHVYWYRQLPEEGLKFMVYLQKENIIDESGMPKERFSAEFPKEGPSILRIQQVVRGDSAAYFCASSPQGLALETQYFGPGTRLLVL.

This rearrangement joins TRBV5-1 to TRBJ1-1; 9 bases agree with TRBD1. V gave up 2 bases and J gave up 0 bases; unmatched junction bases: 8. The CDR3 is 17 amino acids. Germline CDR1 reads SGHRS; CDR2 reads YFSETQ. CDR3 coding DNA: TGCGCCAGCAGCTTCGGGACAGGGAGGAGCATGAACACTGAAGCTTTCTTT. Its translation: CASSFGTGRSMNTEAFF.

The V gene is TRBV9, the J gene TRBJ2-3; weak D call: TRBD2 (7 bases). The V and J ends lost 1 base and 4 bases respectively, with 16 bases between them. This CDR3 region has 16 residues. Germline V gives CDR1 SGDLS, CDR2 YYNGEE. DNA for the CDR3: TGTGCCAGCAGCGTAATGGGGGGGCTGAGTTCAGATACGCAGTATTTT. Encoded protein: CASSVMGGLSSDTQYF.

The V call is TRBV5-4, the J call TRBJ1-5, with 7 bases that match TRBD1. Germline V lookup: CDR1 SGHNT, CDR2 YYREEE (reference sequence). This CDR3 region has 13 residues. The V and J ends lost 4 bases and 5 bases, in that order; junction bases with no gene match: 3. The CDR3 spells CASSRGTDQPQHF. The DNA for the CDR3 is TGTGCCAGCAGCAGGGGGACAGATCAGCCCCAGCATTTT.

The chain uses TRBV4-3 and TRBJ2-4, with D uncertain. The germline CDR1 and CDR2 sequences are LGHNA and YSLEER. V lost 4 bases to trimming and J lost 8 bases, with 12 bases between them. The CDR3 consists of 13 residues. Here the CDR3 reads CASSPGVRYIQYF. The CDR3 coding sequence is TGCGCCAGCAGCCCCGGAGTTAGGTACATTCAGTACTTC.

J is TRBJ2-5 and V is TRBV11-1; 8 nucleotides line up with TRBD2. The CDR3 has 15 residues. V shed 5 bases and J 4 bases; nucleotides not matched to a gene: 9. Per the germline V gene, CDR1 is SGHAT and CDR2 is FQDESV (reference sequence). The CDR3: CASSRGGARLETQYF. The CDR3 coding sequence is TGTGCCAGCAGCCGGGGGGGGGCTAGGCTAGAGACCCAGTACTTC.

The chain uses TRBV6-5 and TRBJ1-6, with D maybe TRBD1 (5 bases). With 11 bases removed from V and 0 bases from J, the gap between germline ends came to 11 bases. From germline, CDR1 is MNHEY and CDR2 SVGAGI. The CDR3 covers 14 residues. The CDR3 here is CAGHASSYNSPLHF. The DNA of the CDR3 is TGTGCCGGACACGCGAGCTCCTATAATTCACCCCTCCACTTT.

The chain employs TRBV3-1 (or the pseudogene TRBV3-2) and TRBJ1-2; D gene unclear. Trimming took off 0 bases at V and 8 bases at J, with 16 bases between the two ends. CDR3 length equals 15 residues. Looked up from germline, CDR1 is LGHDT and CDR2 is YNNKEL (reference sequence). CDR3 DNA sequence: TGTGCCAGCAGCCAAGATTACCGGGGAGGAGGAGGCTACACCTTC. Translated, it gives CASSQDYRGGGGYTF.

The V call is TRBV5-1, the J call TRBJ2-7; 7 bases are shared with TRBD2. Germline V gives CDR1 SGHRS, CDR2 YFSETQ. V lost 0 bases to trimming and J lost 6 bases; unmatched junction nucleotides: 12. The length of the CDR3 is 16 residues. The CDR3 reads CASSLALWGEGSEQYF. CDR3 in DNA: TGCGCCAGCAGCTTGGCCCTCTGGGGGGAGGGATCCGAGCAGTACTTC.

The J gene is TRBJ2-7, the V gene TRBV7-6; perhaps TRBD1 as D (5 bases). CDR3 length: 14 amino acids. V lost 2 bases and J lost 2, with 10 bases in between. The germline V gene has CDR1 SGHVS and CDR2 FNYEAQ. The CDR3 loop reads CASSLKGDPYEQYF. In nucleotides, the CDR3 is TGTGCCAGCAGCTTAAAAGGGGATCCCTACGAGCAGTACTTC.

The V gene is TRBV21-1, the J gene TRBJ2-4; the DNA was not used to check the table's D call, TRBD2. TRBV21-1 is an annotated pseudogene. The CDR3 extends over 16 amino acids. CDR3 protein: CATSITRGMVKNIQYF. In nucleotides, the CDR3 is TGTGCCACCTCTATTACCCGGGGGATGGTCAAAAACATTCAGTACTTC.